These T cell receptor beta chains were read from a single sample in a study of CD8 T cells in ankylosing spondylitis. Each CDR3 protein is one row after TCRdb ran MiXCR on the 5' RACE reads. This table has around 300,000 distinct CDR3 sequences, 14% to 15% appearing once. What was sequenced was blood, either unsorted or a sorted T cell fraction (not recorded which). The origin of the receptors is a male donor with ankylosing spondylitis or in good health (not recorded which). Each CDR3 is given with its conserved first and last residue. D genes are given only for firm matches. A clone size is listed for some rows: how often the clone was seen (once, few, many), or a class if it is expanded.

CDR3aa	CDR3nt	abundance	v_gene	j_gene	d_gene
CASSLTDSNQPQHF	TGTGCCAGCAGCCTCACCGACAGCAATCAGCCCCAGCATTTT	NA	TRBV12-3/TRBV12-4	TRBJ1-5	NA
CSAWKYKAGQDTQYF	TGCAGCGCCTGGAAGTATAAGGCGGGGCAAGATACGCAGTATTTT	NA	TRBV20-1	TRBJ2-3	NA
CASSLQGRNTGELFF	TGTGCCAGCAGCTTGCAGGGGCGCAACACCGGGGAGCTGTTTTTT	many	TRBV7-2	TRBJ2-2	NA
CASSHLPGSADEKLFF	TGTGCCAGCAGCCACCTTCCAGGGAGCGCCGATGAAAAACTGTTTTTT	few	TRBV14	TRBJ1-4	NA
CASKTSGGATDTQYF	TGTGCCAGCAAGACTAGCGGGGGGGCCACAGATACGCAGTATTTT	many	TRBV6-1	TRBJ2-3	TRBD2
CASSMTGGQPQHF	TGTGCCAGCAGCATGACAGGGGGACAGCCCCAGCATTTT	few	TRBV11-2	TRBJ1-5	TRBD1
CASGQGAKEETQYF	TGTGCCTCTGGGCAGGGGGCGAAGGAAGAGACCCAGTACTTC	many	TRBV10-3	TRBJ2-5	TRBD1
CASSLGGRAPGELFF	TGTGCCAGCAGTTTAGGCGGGAGGGCCCCCGGGGAGCTGTTTTTT	few	TRBV27	TRBJ2-2	TRBD2
CSARGAYQETQYF	TGCAGTGCTAGAGGAGCGTACCAAGAGACCCAGTACTTC	NA	TRBV20-1	TRBJ2-5	NA
CASSQRQGVTGELFF	TGCGCCAGCAGCCAAAGACAGGGGGTCACCGGGGAGCTGTTTTTT	NA	TRBV4-1	TRBJ2-2	TRBD1
CASSLGGADTQYF	TGTGCCAGCAGCTTGGGGGGCGCAGATACGCAGTATTTT	many	TRBV7-9	TRBJ2-3	NA
CASSLASGGNSGNTIYF	TGTGCCAGCAGTTTAGCCTCGGGGGGGAATTCTGGAAACACCATATATTTT	NA	TRBV12-3/TRBV12-4	TRBJ1-3	NA
CASTDRGDAYEQYF	TGTGCCTCTACTGATCGCGGGGACGCCTACGAGCAGTACTTC	few	TRBV10-3	TRBJ2-7	NA
CASSYDEDGTDTQYF	TGTGCCAGCAGTTACGACGAGGACGGGACAGATACGCAGTATTTT	NA	TRBV6-2/TRBV6-3	TRBJ2-3	NA
CASSPKRADLKAPIQETQYF	TGTGCCAGCAGCCCAAAAAGGGCAGACCTAAAAGCCCCGATCCAAGAGACCCAGTACTTC	NA	TRBV27	TRBJ2-5	NA
CASSQAKTMGEKLFF	TGTGCCAGCAGCCAAGCCAAAACGATGGGTGAAAAACTGTTTTTT	many	TRBV3-1	TRBJ1-4	NA
CASSLGEGWETQYF	TGTGCCAGCAGTTTAGGCGAGGGCTGGGAGACCCAGTACTTC	few	TRBV12-3/TRBV12-4	TRBJ2-5	NA
CASSLGVGRRETQYF	TGTGCCAGCAGCTTAGGGGTCGGGAGAAGAGAGACCCAGTACTTC	few	TRBV7-9	TRBJ2-5	NA
CASSAREGRYNEQFF	TGTGCCAGCAGCGCGCGGGAGGGCCGCTACAATGAGCAGTTCTTC	few	TRBV7-8	TRBJ2-1	TRBD2
CASSFGTSGPREQFF	TGTGCCAGCAGCTTTGGGACTAGCGGACCCCGGGAGCAGTTCTTC	NA	TRBV7-9	TRBJ2-1	TRBD2
CSVRGRGGWEQFF	TGCAGTGTCAGGGGGCGGGGGGGCTGGGAGCAGTTCTTC	NA	TRBV20-1	TRBJ2-1	NA
CASSLAGAGAYEQYF	TGTGCCAGCAGCTTAGCGGGGGCAGGGGCCTACGAGCAGTACTTC	NA	TRBV7-9	TRBJ2-7	NA